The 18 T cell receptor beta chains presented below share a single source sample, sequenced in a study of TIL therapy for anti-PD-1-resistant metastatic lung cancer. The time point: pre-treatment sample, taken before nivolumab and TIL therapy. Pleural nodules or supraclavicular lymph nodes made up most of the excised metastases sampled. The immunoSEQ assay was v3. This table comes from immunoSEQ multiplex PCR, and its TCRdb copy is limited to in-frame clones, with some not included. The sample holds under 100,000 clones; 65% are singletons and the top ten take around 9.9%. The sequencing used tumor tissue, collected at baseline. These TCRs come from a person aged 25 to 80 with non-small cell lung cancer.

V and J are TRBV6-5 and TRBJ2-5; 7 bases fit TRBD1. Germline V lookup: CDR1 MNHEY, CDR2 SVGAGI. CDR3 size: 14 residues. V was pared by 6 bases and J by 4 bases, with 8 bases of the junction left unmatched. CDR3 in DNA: TGTGCCAGCAGCCGGACAGGTCTTCGAGAGACCCAGTACTTC. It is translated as CASSRTGLRETQYF.

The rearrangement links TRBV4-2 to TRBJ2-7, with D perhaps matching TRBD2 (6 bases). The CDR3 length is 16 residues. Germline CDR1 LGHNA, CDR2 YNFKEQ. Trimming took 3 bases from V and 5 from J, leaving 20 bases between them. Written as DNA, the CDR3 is TGTGCCAGCAGCCAGCGCCGGGACTGGGTCCCTCACGAGCAGTACTTC. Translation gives CASSQRRDWVPHEQYF.

Written as DNA, the CDR3 is TGTGCCAGCAGCCCCCTAGGCAGGGGGACCTACGAGCAGTACTTC. This encodes CASSPLGRGTYEQYF. The gene calls are TRBV7-9 and TRBJ2-7; the match to TRBD1 covers 7 bases. This CDR3 region has 15 residues. Germline V gene sequence: CDR1 SEHNR, CDR2 FQNEAQ (reference sequence). Trimming at V came to 5 bases and at J to 2 bases, leaving 9 bases not matched to a gene.

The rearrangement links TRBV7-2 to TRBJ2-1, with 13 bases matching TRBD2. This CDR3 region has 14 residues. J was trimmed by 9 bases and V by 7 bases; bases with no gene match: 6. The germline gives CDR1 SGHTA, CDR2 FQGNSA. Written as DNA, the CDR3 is TGTGCCAGCAACGGACTAGCGGGAGATAGTGAGCAGTTCTTC. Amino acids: CASNGLAGDSEQFF.

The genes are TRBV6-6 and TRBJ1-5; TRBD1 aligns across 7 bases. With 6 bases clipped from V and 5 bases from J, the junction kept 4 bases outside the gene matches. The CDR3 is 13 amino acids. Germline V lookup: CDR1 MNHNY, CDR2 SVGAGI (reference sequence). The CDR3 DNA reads TGTGCCAGCAGCGACAGGGCCCATCAGCCCCAGCATTTT. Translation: CASSDRAHQPQHF.

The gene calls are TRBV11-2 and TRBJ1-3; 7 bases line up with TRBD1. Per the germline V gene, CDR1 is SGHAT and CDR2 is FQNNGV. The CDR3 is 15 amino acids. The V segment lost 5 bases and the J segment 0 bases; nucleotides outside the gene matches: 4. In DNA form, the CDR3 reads TGTGCCAGCAGCGACAGGGACTACTCTGGAAACACCATATATTTT. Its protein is CASSDRDYSGNTIYF.

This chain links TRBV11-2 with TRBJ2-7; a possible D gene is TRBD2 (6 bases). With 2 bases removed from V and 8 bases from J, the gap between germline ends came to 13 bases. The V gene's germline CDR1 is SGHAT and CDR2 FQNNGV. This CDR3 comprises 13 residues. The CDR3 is CASSLNREIKQYF. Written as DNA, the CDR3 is TGTGCCAGCAGCTTAAACCGGGAGATTAAGCAGTACTTC.

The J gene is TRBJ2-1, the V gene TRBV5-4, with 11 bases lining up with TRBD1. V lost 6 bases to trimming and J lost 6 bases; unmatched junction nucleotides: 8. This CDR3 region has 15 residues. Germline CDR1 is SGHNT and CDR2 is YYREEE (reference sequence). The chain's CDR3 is CASTSRDRGANEQFF. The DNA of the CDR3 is TGTGCCAGCACCTCGCGGGACAGGGGGGCCAATGAGCAGTTCTTC. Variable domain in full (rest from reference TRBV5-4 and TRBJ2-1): ETGVTQSPTHLIKTRGQQVTLRCSSQSGHNTVSWYQQALGQGPQFIFQYYREEENGRGNFPPRFSGLQFPNYSSELNVNALELDDSALYLCASTSRDRGANEQFFGPGTRLTVL.

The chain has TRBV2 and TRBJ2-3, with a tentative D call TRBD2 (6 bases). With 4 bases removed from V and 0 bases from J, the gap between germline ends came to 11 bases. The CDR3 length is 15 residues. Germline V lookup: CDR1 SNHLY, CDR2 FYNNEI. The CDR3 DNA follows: TGTGCCAGCAGTGTTTGGGACTCTAGCACAGATACGCAGTATTTT. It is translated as CASSVWDSSTDTQYF.

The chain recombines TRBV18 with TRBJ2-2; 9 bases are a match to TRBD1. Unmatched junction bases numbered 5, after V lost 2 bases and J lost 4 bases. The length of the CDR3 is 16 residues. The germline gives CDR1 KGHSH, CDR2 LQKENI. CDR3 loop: CASSPVGQGGTGELFF. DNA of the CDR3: TGTGCCAGCTCACCAGTGGGACAGGGAGGCACCGGGGAGCTGTTTTTT.

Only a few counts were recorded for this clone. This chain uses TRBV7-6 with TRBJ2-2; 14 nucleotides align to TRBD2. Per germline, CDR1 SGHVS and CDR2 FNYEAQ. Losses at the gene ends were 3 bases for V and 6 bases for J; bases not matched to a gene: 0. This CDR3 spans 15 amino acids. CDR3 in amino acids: CASSLGLAGAGELFF. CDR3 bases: TGTGCCAGCAGCTTGGGACTAGCGGGGGCCGGGGAGCTGTTTTTT.

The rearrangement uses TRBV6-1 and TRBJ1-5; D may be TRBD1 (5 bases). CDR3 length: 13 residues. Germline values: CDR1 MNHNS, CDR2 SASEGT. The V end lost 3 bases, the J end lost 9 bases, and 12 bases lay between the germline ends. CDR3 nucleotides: TGTGCCAGCAGTGAGTGGTCGGGGCGGCCCCAGCATTTT. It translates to CASSEWSGRPQHF.

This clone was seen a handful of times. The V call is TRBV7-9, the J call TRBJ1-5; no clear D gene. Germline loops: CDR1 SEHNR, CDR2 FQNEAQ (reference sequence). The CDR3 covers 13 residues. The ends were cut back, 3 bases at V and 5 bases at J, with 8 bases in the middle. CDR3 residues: CASSFGWDQPQHF. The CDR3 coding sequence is TGTGCCAGCAGCTTTGGTTGGGATCAGCCCCAGCATTTT.

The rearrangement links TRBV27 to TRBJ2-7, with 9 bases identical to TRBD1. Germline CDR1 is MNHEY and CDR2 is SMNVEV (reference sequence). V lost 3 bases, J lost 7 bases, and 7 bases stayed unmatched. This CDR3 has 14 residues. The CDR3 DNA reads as TGTGCCAGCAGTTTCGAACAGGGGGCGCAAGAGCAGTACTTC. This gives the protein CASSFEQGAQEQYF.

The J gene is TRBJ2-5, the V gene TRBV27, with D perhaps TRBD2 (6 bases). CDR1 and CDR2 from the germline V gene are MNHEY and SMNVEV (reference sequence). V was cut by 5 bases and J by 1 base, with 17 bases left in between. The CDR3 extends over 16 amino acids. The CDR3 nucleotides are TGTGCCAGCAGTGAAAACTACTGGGACTTCCAAGAGACCCAGTACTTC. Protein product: CASSENYWDFQETQYF.

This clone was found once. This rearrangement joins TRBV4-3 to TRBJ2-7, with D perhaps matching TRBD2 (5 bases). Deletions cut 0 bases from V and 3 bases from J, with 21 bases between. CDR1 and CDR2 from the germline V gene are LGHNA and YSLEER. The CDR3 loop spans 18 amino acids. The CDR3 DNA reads TGCGCCAGCAGCCAAGATATATCTGAGGGATCACTACTCTACGAGCAGTACTTC. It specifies CASSQDISEGSLLYEQYF.

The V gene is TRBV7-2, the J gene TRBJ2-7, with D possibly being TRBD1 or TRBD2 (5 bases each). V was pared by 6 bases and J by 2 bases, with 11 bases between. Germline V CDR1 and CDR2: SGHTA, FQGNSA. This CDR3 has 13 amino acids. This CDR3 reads CASRRDGTYEQYF. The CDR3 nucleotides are TGTGCCAGCAGACGGGACGGAACCTACGAGCAGTACTTC.

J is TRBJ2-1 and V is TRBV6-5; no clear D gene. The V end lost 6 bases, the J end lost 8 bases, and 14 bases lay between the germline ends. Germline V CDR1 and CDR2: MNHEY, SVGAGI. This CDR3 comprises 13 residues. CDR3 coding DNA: TGTGCCAGCAGCGCCCCAGCGTCGTATGAGCAGTTCTTC. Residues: CASSAPASYEQFF.